The source of this T cell receptor (beta chain) is a study of spatial heterogeneity in lung cancer. Study summary: More beta-chain than alpha-chain sequences were consistently detected.

The CDR3 length is 16 residues. With V trimmed by 2 bases and J by 1 base, 1 base remained unmatched. Germline CDR1 SEHNR, CDR2 FQNEAQ (reference sequence). TCRdb ran MiXCR on the 5' RACE reads and lists one entry per CDR3 protein. The sample has about 92,000 distinct CDR3 sequences, approximately 12% seen once; the top ten hold approximately 39%. This clonotype was seen more than once but under ten times. Regarding time point: sample taken at primary tumor resection. The donors, 70 or so patients with untreated early-stage non-small cell lung cancer, provided the samples. The sample consisted of PBMCs, taken at surgery. The rearrangement links TRBV7-9 to TRBJ2-3; TRBD2 matches 12 bases. The receptor was derived from a male donor with early-stage non-small cell lung cancer. The CDR3 sequence: CASSLRLAGGTDTQYF. CDR3 nucleotide sequence: TGTGCCAGCAGCTTAAGACTAGCGGGAGGCACAGATACGCAGTATTTT.